The present T cell receptor (beta chain) was sequenced within a study of shared clonotypes between healthy human individuals. Donors, without exception, were Caucasian adults residing in Nashville, Tennessee. Broader study findings: Although depth was large, rarefaction showed that sequencing of the sorted subsets was incomplete. Sharing of clonotypes among donors was expected to vary with sequencing depth.

The repertoire was sequenced with immunoSEQ multiplex PCR; TCRdb's copy has only in-frame clones and lacks some. There are 2 million to 2.5 million clones in the sample; more than 80% occur only once, and 0.35% to 0.5% lies in the top ten. The CDR3 runs 14 residues. Germline V CDR1 and CDR2: MNHEY, SVGAGI. With 0 bases removed from V and 6 bases from J, the gap between germline ends came to 9 bases. Concerning this clone itself: The target antigen is unknown.

Sequencing was done on a sample of naive CD4+ T cells from PBMCs. Subset meaning: CD45RA+ positively selected. The chain has TRBV6-5 and TRBJ2-1; unclear D gene. This TCR came from a man aged 18 to 30 in good health. Some clones in this sample may be carry-over from other donors' samples. CDR3 DNA: TGTGCCAGCAGTTACTCCGGAGAGGCCAATGAGCAGTTCTTC. Translation: CASSYSGEANEQFF.